Listed here are 20 T cell receptor beta chains from one sample, sequenced in a study of blood T cell repertoires in COVID-19. Some clones are missing from TCRdb's copy, which holds only in-frame ones; the method was immunoSEQ multiplex PCR. The sample has about 200,000 clones, 82% seen once. Sequenced input: peripheral blood. These receptor sequences come from a woman between 70 and 85 years old with COVID-19, enrolled during active disease.

The chain links TRBV28 to TRBJ2-7; 9 bases align to TRBD2. From germline, CDR1 is MDHEN and CDR2 SYDVKM. The CDR3 sequence is 16 residues long. V lost 7 bases, J lost 5 bases, and 15 bases stayed unmatched. Written as DNA, the CDR3 is TGTGCCAGCACCCAAAAGAGTAGCGGGAGTATAGACGAGCAGTACTTC. It translates to CASTQKSSGSIDEQYF.

V is TRBV30 and J is TRBJ1-3; D is undetermined. Germline V gene data show CDR1 as GTSNPN and CDR2 as SVGIG (reference sequence). Trimming removed 1 base from V and 0 bases from J, with 7 bases in between. The CDR3 totals 14 residues. The CDR3 here is CAWSGAGSGNTIYF. CDR3 nucleotides: TGTGCCTGGAGTGGGGCGGGCTCTGGAAACACCATATATTTT.

The chain employs TRBV6-6 and TRBJ2-7; weak D call: TRBD1 (5 bases). The V end was cut by 2 bases, the J end by 5 bases, with 7 bases between. The CDR3 sequence is 12 residues long. Germline V gene data show CDR1 as MNHNY and CDR2 as SVGAGI (reference sequence). The CDR3 bases are TGTGCCAGCAGTTACCAGGGCCACGAGCAGTACTTC. As protein: CASSYQGHEQYF.

DNA for the CDR3: TGTGCCAGCAGCAAAGCGAAGTCGGACCACGGGATAACCTTC. Protein: CASSKAKSDHGITF. The chain has TRBV21-1 and TRBJ1-2. TRBV21-1 is a recognized pseudogene. The CDR3 extends over 14 amino acids.

The chain recombines TRBV12-5 with TRBJ2-5; no firm D call. The CDR3 is 12 residues long. Germline V gives CDR1 LGHNT, CDR2 FRNRAP. V was pared by 2 bases and J by 3 bases, with 4 bases between. This CDR3 reads CASGLTEETQYF. DNA for the CDR3: TGTGCTAGTGGTTTGACAGAAGAGACCCAGTACTTC.

The chain links TRBV6-5 to TRBJ2-7; TRBD1 might be the D (6 bases). The CDR3 has 14 residues. Germline lookup yields CDR1 MNHEY and CDR2 SVGAGI. V was pared by 5 bases and J by 0 bases, with 11 bases between. CDR3 bases: TGTGCCAGCAGTCGAGCAGGGGACTCCTACGAGCAGTACTTC. It codes for CASSRAGDSYEQYF.

The V gene is TRBV18, the J gene TRBJ1-3, with D perhaps TRBD1 (6 bases). Germline values: CDR1 KGHSH, CDR2 LQKENI. The CDR3 is 15 amino acids. V gave up 3 bases and J gave up 0 bases, with 9 bases separating them. The chain's CDR3 is CASSPDSFSGNTIYF. The CDR3 DNA is TGTGCCAGCTCACCGGACAGCTTCTCTGGAAACACCATATATTTT.

The chain employs TRBV29-1 and TRBJ2-1, with D perhaps matching TRBD1 (5 bases). CDR3 length equals 14 residues. V lost 6 bases and J lost 5, with 17 bases in between. Germline assignment: CDR1 SQVTM and CDR2 ANQGSEA. CDR3 DNA: TGCAGCGTATACAGGCCTCGCCCTGACAATGAGCAGTTCTTC. Amino acids: CSVYRPRPDNEQFF.

V and J are TRBV28 and TRBJ2-7; possible D gene TRBD2, 6 bases. The V gene's germline CDR1 is MDHEN and CDR2 SYDVKM. V was clipped by 5 bases and J by 0 bases, with 11 bases between them. The CDR3 loop spans 14 amino acids. CDR3 sequence (DNA): TGTGCCAGCAGTCCCATGGGGGGCTCCTACGAGCAGTACTTC. Protein product: CASSPMGGSYEQYF.

The chain combines TRBV5-4 with TRBJ2-2; D might be TRBD2 (6 bases). The germline gives CDR1 SGHNT, CDR2 YYREEE (reference sequence). Deletions cut 4 bases from V and 5 bases from J, with 15 bases between. CDR3 length equals 15 residues. Here the CDR3 reads CASSRGAERTGELFF. CDR3 nucleotide sequence: TGTGCCAGCAGCCGCGGGGCAGAAAGGACCGGGGAGCTGTTTTTT.

This chain joins TRBV27 and TRBJ2-5, with unresolved D. Germline V lookup: CDR1 MNHEY, CDR2 SMNVEV (reference sequence). The CDR3 has 19 amino acids. The germline V and J ends were trimmed by 3 bases and 1 base, with 24 bases remaining between them. CDR3 sequence (DNA): TGTGCCAGCAGTTTCCTTTTTGAGAAATCCCCCCGGGTCCAAGAGACCCAGTACTTC. This sequence encodes CASSFLFEKSPRVQETQYF.

The genes are TRBV19 and TRBJ2-1; 13 bases line up with TRBD2. J was trimmed by 10 bases and V by 5 bases; bases with no gene match: 11. Germline CDR1 reads LNHDA; CDR2 reads SQIVND (reference sequence). CDR3 length: 16 amino acids. CDR3 loop: CASSFGLAGAGHEQFF. As DNA, the CDR3 is TGTGCCAGTAGTTTTGGACTAGCGGGAGCCGGCCACGAGCAGTTCTTC.

This chain joins TRBV2 and TRBJ1-5; maybe TRBD1 (5 bases). Trimming removed 10 bases from V and 7 bases from J, with 17 bases in between. In germline, CDR1 is SNHLY, CDR2 FYNNEI. This CDR3 is 13 amino acids long. CDR3 sequence (DNA): TGTGCCACCTCAGGGAGGGAGAGCCAGCCCCAGCATTTT. Its translation: CATSGRESQPQHF.

V is TRBV7-2 and J is TRBJ1-5; tentative D call: TRBD1 (5 bases). V lost 1 base, J lost 4 bases, and 11 bases lay in between. This CDR3 spans 15 amino acids. From germline, CDR1 is SGHTA and CDR2 FQGNSA. CDR3 amino acids: CASSLGGEVNQPQHF. The CDR3 DNA reads TGTGCCAGCAGCTTAGGGGGGGAAGTAAATCAGCCCCAGCATTTT.

This sequence joins TRBV7-2 and TRBJ2-7; weak D call: TRBD2 (5 bases). Germline CDR1 SGHTA, CDR2 FQGNSA. The CDR3 has 14 residues. Trimming pared 4 bases from V and 3 bases from J, leaving 13 bases between. The CDR3 loop reads CASSSNPGYYEQYF. Written as DNA, the CDR3 is TGTGCCAGCAGCTCGAATCCGGGGTACTACGAGCAGTACTTC.

The chain's CDR3 is CASSQTAFNTEAFF. The CDR3 bases are TGTGCCAGCTCACAGACAGCCTTTAACACTGAAGCTTTCTTT. The V call is TRBV18, the J call TRBJ1-1; weak D call: TRBD1 (5 bases). The CDR3 loop spans 14 amino acids. The germline gives CDR1 KGHSH, CDR2 LQKENI. V dropped 4 bases and J dropped 2 bases, with 11 bases sitting between them. Together with reference TRBV18 and TRBJ1-1, the CDR3 gives the full variable domain: NAGVMQNPRHLVRRRGQEARLRCSPMKGHSHVYWYRQLPEEGLKFMVYLQKENIIDESGMPKERFSAEFPKEGPSILRIQQVVRGDSAAYFCASSQTAFNTEAFFGQGTRLTVV.

The chain couples TRBV6-5 to TRBJ1-2; 7 bases line up with TRBD1. Trimming removed 3 bases from V and 12 bases from J; junction bases left unmatched: 10. CDR3 length equals 13 residues. The germline CDR1 and CDR2 sequences are MNHEY and SVGAGI. The CDR3, as DNA: TGTGCCAGCAGTTATCTGACAGGGCCGGGTAACACCTTC. It specifies CASSYLTGPGNTF.

In DNA, the CDR3 is TGCAGCGTTCTCAGATCCTACGAGCAGTACTTC. As protein: CSVLRSYEQYF. V gene TRBV29-1 combines with J gene TRBJ2-7; no definite D call. The CDR3 covers 11 residues. The germline CDR1 and CDR2 sequences are SQVTM and ANQGSEA. V was trimmed by 5 bases and J by 1 base, leaving 6 bases between them.

The chain carries TRBV6-6 and TRBJ1-6, with 11 nucleotides matching TRBD1. This CDR3 spans 15 amino acids. V trimming: 2 bases; J trimming: 10 bases; junction bases outside the gene matches: 4. The germline CDR1 and CDR2 sequences are MNHNY and SVGAGI (reference sequence). This chain's CDR3 is CASSYERDRGSPLHF. CDR3 coding DNA: TGTGCCAGCAGTTACGAAAGGGACAGGGGGTCACCCCTCCACTTT.

The chain recombines TRBV6-5 with TRBJ1-2, with TRBD1 matching over 10 bases. There are 15 residues in the CDR3. V shed 2 bases, J shed 2 bases, and the junction held 2 bases outside the gene matches. The germline V gene encodes CDR1 MNHEY and CDR2 SVGAGI. CDR3 nucleotides: TGTGCCAGCAGTTACGTGGGACAGGGGAACTATGGCTACACCTTC. Protein: CASSYVGQGNYGYTF.